These 29 T cell receptor beta chains were sequenced from one sample in a study of cytomegalovirus exposure and HLA in healthy donors. Researchers ran the PCR with 60 Vbeta and 13 Jbeta primers. Sequencing was performed with immunoSEQ multiplex PCR; in TCRdb, only in-frame clones are kept and a portion is missing. The sample yields some 52,000 clones, 65% to 85% seen once. The sequenced material came from PBMCs. The receptor source for this set is a man between 18 and 29 years old in good health and CMV-seronegative.

This sequence joins TRBV5-4 and TRBJ1-1; TRBD1 aligns across 11 bases. This CDR3 spans 17 amino acids. Germline V lookup: CDR1 SGHNT, CDR2 YYREEE (reference sequence). J gave up 0 bases and V 4 bases, and 8 bases lay outside the gene matches. CDR3 nucleotide sequence: TGTGCCAGCAGCACCCGGGACAGGGGGTTGGTGAACACTGAAGCTTTCTTT. This sequence encodes CASSTRDRGLVNTEAFF.

The rearrangement links TRBV5-4 to TRBJ1-1, with a weak D call TRBD1 (5 bases). The length of the CDR3 is 14 residues. CDR1 is SGHNT and CDR2 is YYREEE in the germline V gene (reference sequence). Trimming shortened V by 0 bases and J by 4 bases, and 10 bases separated the two germline ends. The CDR3 bases are TGTGCCAGCAGCTTGGCCGGGGGGGGCACTGAAGCTTTCTTT. Its protein is CASSLAGGGTEAFF.

The rearrangement joins TRBV10-3 to TRBJ1-5; unclear D gene. The CDR3 is 14 amino acids. Looked up from germline, CDR1 is ENHRY and CDR2 is SYGVKD. With 5 bases removed from V and 6 bases from J, the gap between germline ends came to 14 bases. The CDR3: CAISNHGGSQPQHF. The CDR3 coding sequence is TGTGCCATCAGTAACCATGGAGGTAGTCAGCCCCAGCATTTT.

The V and J genes are TRBV5-4 and TRBJ2-1; 15 bases are shared with TRBD2. The trim removed 4 bases at V and 8 bases at J, leaving 7 bases unmatched. The CDR3 contains 16 residues. Germline loops: CDR1 SGHNT, CDR2 YYREEE (reference sequence). CDR3 coding DNA: TGTGCCAGCAGCCAAGGGACTAGCGGGAGGTCGGATGAGCAGTTCTTC. Its translation is CASSQGTSGRSDEQFF. The whole variable domain, remainder taken from reference TRBV5-4 and TRBJ2-1, is ETGVTQSPTHLIKTRGQQVTLRCSSQSGHNTVSWYQQALGQGPQFIFQYYREEENGRGNFPPRFSGLQFPNYSSELNVNALELDDSALYLCASSQGTSGRSDEQFFGPGTRLTVL.

The chain employs TRBV5-1 and TRBJ2-1; D uncertain. V gave up 1 base and J gave up 2 bases, with 10 bases separating them. Germline-derived CDR1 and CDR2 are SGHRS and YFSETQ. This CDR3 has 15 residues. The chain's CDR3 is CASSLSIQAYNEQFF. The CDR3 DNA is TGCGCCAGCAGCTTGTCTATCCAAGCCTACAATGAGCAGTTCTTC.

The V call is TRBV7-9, the J call TRBJ1-5; no definite D call. Trimming cost V 4 bases and J 3 bases, with 10 bases left between them. This CDR3 contains 14 residues. Looked up from germline, CDR1 is SEHNR and CDR2 is FQNEAQ (reference sequence). The CDR3 loop reads CASSSDTDNQPQHF. CDR3 sequence (DNA): TGTGCCAGCAGCTCAGACACGGACAATCAGCCCCAGCATTTT.

V gene TRBV2 combines with J gene TRBJ1-3; D is perhaps TRBD1 (5 bases). The CDR3 consists of 16 residues. Germline assignment: CDR1 SNHLY and CDR2 FYNNEI. Trimming cost V 5 bases and J 0 bases, with 14 bases left between them. CDR3 coding DNA: TGTGCCAGCAGTCTCAGGGCGGCCGCCTCTGGAAACACCATATATTTT. This gives the protein CASSLRAAASGNTIYF.

This clone appeared a few times. V gene TRBV7-2 combines with J gene TRBJ2-1; 7 nucleotides line up with TRBD2. Germline V CDR1 and CDR2: SGHTA, FQGNSA. The CDR3 totals 14 residues. V lost 6 bases and J lost 7; bases outside the gene matches: 9. CDR3 region: CASSWGGLGNEQFF. DNA for the CDR3: TGTGCCAGCAGTTGGGGAGGGCTGGGGAATGAGCAGTTCTTC.

This clone has just one count. This chain connects TRBV4-1 to TRBJ1-5, with 12 bases that match TRBD1. Germline-derived CDR1 and CDR2 are MGHRA and YSYEKL. The CDR3 runs to 20 residues. J was trimmed by 1 base and V by 3 bases; bases with no gene match: 13. CDR3 nucleotides: TGCGCCAGCAGCCAGCACCTTTCCCGGGACAGGGGGCCAAGCAATCAGCCCCAGCATTTT. It is translated as CASSQHLSRDRGPSNQPQHF.

The gene calls are TRBV7-8 and TRBJ2-1, with D possibly matching TRBD1 (6 bases). Trimming took 2 bases from V and 7 from J, leaving 12 bases between them. Germline V gene lookup returns CDR1 SGHVS and CDR2 FQNEAQ. CDR3 length: 14 residues. CDR3 bases: TGTGCCAGCAGCTTAAGGCCGAGGGGGAATGAGCAGTTCTTC. Residues: CASSLRPRGNEQFF. Together with reference TRBV7-8 and TRBJ2-1, the CDR3 gives the full variable domain: GAGVSQSPRYKVAKRGQDVALRCDPISGHVSLFWYQQALGQGPEFLTYFQNEAQLDKSGLPSDRFFAERPEGSVSTLKIQRTQQEDSAVYLCASSLRPRGNEQFFGPGTRLTVL.

The chain is built from TRBV28 and TRBJ2-7, with TRBD2 identical over 8 bases. The V gene end was trimmed by 6 bases and the J gene end by 3 bases; junction bases not matched to a gene: 7. The CDR3 extends over 14 amino acids. The germline V gene has CDR1 MDHEN and CDR2 SYDVKM. CDR3 region: CASSQAGDIYEQYF. The CDR3 DNA reads as TGTGCCAGCAGCCAAGCGGGAGATATCTACGAGCAGTACTTC.

This rearrangement joins TRBV6-5 to TRBJ1-2; 10 positions agree with TRBD1. V lost 2 bases and J lost 5; bases outside the gene matches: 5. CDR1 is MNHEY and CDR2 is SVGAGI in the germline V gene. The CDR3 spans 15 residues. Written as DNA, the CDR3 is TGTGCCAGCAGTTACACCCCGGGACAGGGGTATGGCTACACCTTC. Its protein product is CASSYTPGQGYGYTF.

The rearrangement uses TRBV28 and TRBJ1-2, with D possibly being TRBD1 (5 bases). Trimming took off 7 bases at V and 10 bases at J, with 19 bases between the two ends. The CDR3 sequence is 13 residues long. The germline V gene encodes CDR1 MDHEN and CDR2 SYDVKM. The CDR3 DNA follows: TGTGCCAGCAAGACGGGGGGACTGTTTCCCTACACCTTC. It specifies CASKTGGLFPYTF.

V is TRBV28 and J is TRBJ1-6, with 7 positions matching TRBD1. CDR1 is MDHEN and CDR2 is SYDVKM in the germline V gene. The V and J ends lost 3 bases and 6 bases, in that order; junction bases with no gene match: 17. The CDR3 loop spans 19 amino acids. The CDR3 nucleotides are TGTGCCAGCAGTTTCGTCTCAAAAGGGACAGCCTTTATTAATTCACCCCTCCACTTT. As protein: CASSFVSKGTAFINSPLHF.

The chain links TRBV19 to TRBJ2-1; 8 bases match TRBD2. V shed 6 bases, J shed 4 bases, and the junction held 11 bases outside the gene matches. Per germline, CDR1 LNHDA and CDR2 SQIVND (reference sequence). The CDR3 extends over 16 amino acids. The CDR3 sequence: CASSRSGTREYNEQFF. The CDR3 region has the DNA TGTGCCAGTAGCCGGTCTGGGACTAGAGAATACAATGAGCAGTTCTTC.

The chain links TRBV29-1 to TRBJ2-7, with D unclear. The CDR3 loop spans 11 amino acids. Per germline, CDR1 SQVTM and CDR2 ANQGSEA. V was cut by 7 bases and J by 4 bases, with 11 bases left in between. CDR3 bases: TGCAGCGCCCAAGACATGTACGAGCAGTACTTC. It codes for CSAQDMYEQYF.

The chain carries TRBV18 and TRBJ2-7; 9 nucleotides agree with TRBD2. With 0 bases clipped from V and 6 bases from J, the junction kept 9 bases outside the gene matches. From germline, CDR1 is KGHSH and CDR2 LQKENI. The CDR3 length is 16 residues. CDR3 sequence reads: CASSPPRGGRVPEQYF. DNA for the CDR3: TGTGCCAGCTCACCACCGCGGGGCGGGAGGGTCCCCGAGCAGTACTTC.

The DNA for the CDR3 is TGTGCCAGCAGCCCCAGGGTCCGGGCCTACGAGCAGTACTTC. It codes for CASSPRVRAYEQYF. The rearrangement uses TRBV9 and TRBJ2-7, with D perhaps TRBD1 (5 bases). The V end was cut by 4 bases, the J end by 2 bases, with 13 bases between. Germline CDR1 SGDLS, CDR2 YYNGEE. CDR3 length: 14 amino acids.

This rearrangement joins TRBV7-2 to TRBJ1-2, with 8 bases aligning to TRBD1. The CDR3 runs to 16 residues. Germline V gene lookup returns CDR1 SGHTA and CDR2 FQGNSA. Trimming cost V 3 bases and J 7 bases; bases outside gene matches: 13. Here the CDR3 reads CASSFSDRGRVRGYTF. CDR3 nucleotides: TGTGCCAGCAGCTTCTCAGACAGGGGCCGCGTCCGTGGCTACACCTTC.

This clone was seen more than once but under ten times. The V gene is TRBV6-1, the J gene TRBJ1-1; maybe TRBD1 (6 bases). The germline V gene encodes CDR1 MNHNS and CDR2 SASEGT. Trimming stripped 6 bases from V and 2 bases from J, with 13 bases between. This CDR3 comprises 14 residues. The CDR3 region has the DNA TGTGCCAGCAGACACCCGGACAGAAACACTGAAGCTTTCTTT. This codes for CASRHPDRNTEAFF.

The rearrangement links TRBV6-5 to TRBJ2-2; a weak D match, TRBD2 (5 bases). Germline V gives CDR1 MNHEY, CDR2 SVGAGI. The CDR3 is 13 residues long. The V and J ends lost 6 bases and 6 bases respectively, with 11 bases between them. CDR3 bases: TGTGCCAGCAGCCCAGTGGGAGCCGGGGAGCTGTTTTTT. This translates into CASSPVGAGELFF.

The rearrangement joins TRBV9 to TRBJ2-2; D is unresolved. Deletions cut 4 bases from V and 6 bases from J, with 7 bases between. The germline CDR1 and CDR2 sequences are SGDLS and YYNGEE. CDR3 length: 12 amino acids. The CDR3 nucleotides read TGTGCCAGCAGCCCCGGTCCCGGGGAGCTGTTTTTT. Translated, it gives CASSPGPGELFF.

The chain uses TRBV28 and TRBJ2-1, with a possible D match to TRBD1 (6 bases). This CDR3 is 12 amino acids long. V dropped 1 base and J dropped 9 bases, with 7 bases sitting between them. Germline CDR1 MDHEN, CDR2 SYDVKM. CDR3 in DNA: TGTGCCAGCAGTTTATTGGGGGCTGAGCAGTTCTTC. Translated: CASSLLGAEQFF.

The chain joins TRBV27 to TRBJ1-1, with D unresolved. Germline CDR1 is MNHEY and CDR2 is SMNVEV (reference sequence). V was pared by 8 bases and J by 4 bases, with 8 bases between. The CDR3 extends over 11 amino acids. The CDR3 DNA follows: TGTGCCAGCCGAGCCTTCACTGAAGCTTTCTTT. This encodes CASRAFTEAFF.

The chain has TRBV18 and TRBJ2-7, with TRBD2 matching 8 bases. This CDR3 spans 14 amino acids. V gave up 3 bases and J gave up 2 bases; unmatched junction bases: 3. Germline V lookup: CDR1 KGHSH, CDR2 LQKENI. CDR3 residues: CASSPVAGPYEQYF. The CDR3, as DNA: TGTGCCAGCTCACCCGTAGCGGGGCCCTACGAGCAGTACTTC.

The table lists this clone with a count of one. The J gene is TRBJ1-2, the V gene TRBV30; the D is unclear. This CDR3 region has 17 residues. The V end was cut by 0 bases, the J end by 1 base, with 18 bases between. The germline V gene encodes CDR1 GTSNPN and CDR2 SVGIG (reference sequence). CDR3 nucleotide sequence: TGTGCCTGGAGTGTACTGGGCTCTTGGCTTCATAACTATGGCTACACCTTC. Its protein is CAWSVLGSWLHNYGYTF. Full variable domain (outside the CDR3, taken from reference TRBV30 and TRBJ1-2): SQTIHQWPATLVQPVGSPLSLECTVEGTSNPNLYWYRQAAGRGLQLLFYSVGIGQISSEVPQNLSASRPQDRQFILSSKKLLLSDSGFYLCAWSVLGSWLHNYGYTFGSGTRLTVV.

The V and J genes are TRBV18 and TRBJ1-1; D is possibly TRBD1 (6 bases). Germline CDR1 KGHSH, CDR2 LQKENI. V was shortened by 2 bases and J by 5 bases, with 9 bases between the two germline ends. The CDR3 totals 13 residues. CDR3 region: CASSPKGGTEAFF. CDR3 nucleotide sequence: TGTGCCAGCTCACCAAAGGGGGGGACTGAAGCTTTCTTT.

The V gene is TRBV4-1, the J gene TRBJ1-1, with 10 bases aligning to TRBD1. The V and J ends lost 0 bases and 4 bases, in that order; junction bases with no gene match: 5. The CDR3 totals 16 residues. Germline-derived CDR1 and CDR2 are MGHRA and YSYEKL. CDR3 in DNA: TGCGCCAGCAGCCAAGAGAGGGGACAGGGGCTCACTGAAGCTTTCTTT. Translated, it gives CASSQERGQGLTEAFF.

This clone has only a few counts. The gene calls are TRBV6-4 and TRBJ2-3; 10 bases align to TRBD2. V shed 4 bases, J shed 0 bases, and the junction held 1 base outside the gene matches. The V gene's germline CDR1 is MRHNA and CDR2 SNTAGT. The CDR3 covers 15 residues. As DNA, the CDR3 is TGTGCCAGCAGTGCGACTAGCGGGAGCACAGATACGCAGTATTTT. It codes for CASSATSGSTDTQYF.